Below are 22 T cell receptor beta chains sequenced from a single sample in a study of blood T cells in healthy people across ages (dated by TCRdb to the mid-2010s). The method behind the library was 5' RACE. The data were produced on an Illumina HiSeq 2500. A second PCR of about 7 to 12 cycles was run with a J-beta primer mix and a sample-barcoded 5' primer. TCRdb reanalyzed the raw reads on its own, using fastp at Q25 for trimming and MiXCR for clone calling, and kept in-frame beta chains. Here each entry gathers all rows of one CDR3 protein and keeps the most common genes and DNA. This sample has 700,000 to 900,000 distinct CDR3 sequences in its table, and 50% to 65% of those were observed once. Clones ranked in the top ten supply 41% of the sample. The sequencing input was blood. Every receptor here comes from a man at least 80 years old in good health.

This clonotype has only a few counts. It may be a read error: a sequence one base away is much more abundant. The V call is TRBV20-1, the J call TRBJ2-7; possible D gene TRBD2, 5 bases. Germline loops: CDR1 DFQATT, CDR2 SNEGSKA (reference sequence). The CDR3 consists of 15 residues. Between the trimmed V and J ends, which lost 6 bases and 1 base, there was a span of 19 bases. This chain's CDR3 is CSANEVGLVSYEQYF. The CDR3 DNA reads TGCAGTGCCAATGAGGTAGGACTGGTTTCCTACGAGCAGTACTTC.

This clonotype was picked up one time. The chain links TRBV7-9 to TRBJ2-7; D may match TRBD1 or TRBD2 (5 bases each). Germline CDR1 SEHNR, CDR2 FQNEAQ (reference sequence). Between the trimmed V and J ends, which lost 5 bases and 0 bases, there was a span of 17 bases. The CDR3 consists of 16 residues. CDR3 residues: CASSAHRDRSSYEQYF. The CDR3, as DNA: TGTGCCAGCAGCGCCCACCGGGACCGCAGCTCCTACGAGCAGTACTTC. The full variable domain, in which reference TRBV7-9 and TRBJ2-7 provide the parts outside the CDR3, is DTGVSQNPRHKITKRGQNVTFRCDPISEHNRLYWYRQTLGQGPEFLTYFQNEAQLEKSRLLSDRFSAERPKGSFSTLEIQRTEQGDSAMYLCASSAHRDRSSYEQYFGPGTRLTVT.

This chain connects TRBV21-1 to TRBJ2-7; the table's D gene call, TRBD1, was not cross checked with the DNA. TRBV21-1 is flagged as a pseudogene. This CDR3 has 15 residues. The CDR3 DNA reads as TGTGCCAGCAAGTTTCTTCGGGGGGTCAACTACGAGCAGTACTTC. As protein: CASKFLRGVNYEQYF.

CDR3 loop: CASSQAGGPSETQYF. CDR3 nucleotide sequence: TGTGCCAGCAGCCAAGCGGGAGGGCCATCAGAGACCCAGTACTTC. This chain uses TRBV28 with TRBJ2-7; 10 nucleotides agree with TRBD2. The J call is uncertain, as TRBJ2-5 better fits the DNA end. The CDR3 length is 15 residues. Germline CDR1 is MDHEN and CDR2 is SYDVKM.

This clonotype showed up just a few times. The chain joins TRBV5-1 to TRBJ2-5; TRBD2 is a possible D gene (5 bases). CDR1 is SGHRS and CDR2 is YFSETQ in the germline V gene. The CDR3 covers 15 residues. Deletions cut 0 bases from V and 3 bases from J, with 12 bases between. CDR3 coding DNA: TGCGCCAGCAGCTTGGGATTTCGGGGAAAAGAGACCCAGTACTTC. The encoded protein is CASSLGFRGKETQYF.

This chain uses TRBV6-5 with TRBJ2-1; D not resolved. The length of the CDR3 is 12 residues. Between the trimmed V and J ends, which lost 4 bases and 10 bases, there was a span of 11 bases. The germline V gene encodes CDR1 MNHEY and CDR2 SVGAGI. This CDR3 reads CASSWANNEQFF. CDR3 nucleotides: TGTGCCAGCAGTTGGGCGAATAACGAGCAGTTCTTC.

This clonotype was counted only a few times. The chain combines TRBV19 with TRBJ2-1; D gene ambiguous. Germline V gene data show CDR1 as LNHDA and CDR2 as SQIVND (reference sequence). The CDR3 covers 17 residues. Between the trimmed V and J ends, which lost 1 base and 0 bases, there was a span of 13 bases. CDR3: CASSIVAPLSSYNEQFF. The CDR3 coding sequence is TGTGCCAGTAGTATAGTGGCACCCCTAAGCTCCTACAATGAGCAGTTCTTC.

The V gene is TRBV11-2, the J gene TRBJ1-1; D not resolved. The V end was cut by 6 bases, the J end by 5 bases, with 10 bases between. This CDR3 region has 12 residues. The germline V gene encodes CDR1 SGHAT and CDR2 FQNNGV. CDR3 residues: CASRNWDTEAFF. CDR3 in DNA: TGTGCCAGCAGGAATTGGGATACTGAAGCTTTCTTT.

V is TRBV24-1 and J is TRBJ2-1, with 11 bases lining up with TRBD2. This CDR3 spans 16 amino acids. Germline values: CDR1 KGHDR, CDR2 SFDVKD. Germline trimming cut 3 bases from V and 9 bases from J; bases unmatched to any gene: 9. CDR3 nucleotide sequence: TGTGCCACCAGTGATATGTCTAGCGGGAGGCGGAGTGAGCAGTTCTTC. This translates into CATSDMSSGRRSEQFF.

The chain combines TRBV20-1 with TRBJ2-5, with D possibly being TRBD1 or TRBD2 (5 bases each). Germline V gives CDR1 DFQATT, CDR2 SNEGSKA (reference sequence). This CDR3 region has 13 residues. Trimming cost V 5 bases and J 4 bases, with 14 bases left between them. The CDR3 DNA follows: TGCAGTGCTCGCGAAACGGGGCCAGAGACCCAGTACTTC. Amino acids: CSARETGPETQYF.

This clonotype has more than one count but fewer than ten. V and J are TRBV6-6 and TRBJ2-7; tentative D call: TRBD1 (6 bases). Germline values: CDR1 MNHNY, CDR2 SVGAGI (reference sequence). V was trimmed by 6 bases and J by 5 bases, leaving 11 bases between them. The CDR3 has 12 amino acids. The CDR3 loop is CASRTYRDEQYF. CDR3 DNA: TGTGCCAGCAGAACTTACAGGGACGAGCAGTACTTC.

The chain combines TRBV10-3 with TRBJ2-1; 14 bases align to TRBD2. V was pared by 6 bases and J by 12 bases, with 4 bases of the junction left unmatched. CDR3 length: 13 amino acids. Looked up from germline, CDR1 is ENHRY and CDR2 is SYGVKD. The CDR3 loop reads CAIRGLAGESQFF. CDR3 in DNA: TGTGCCATCAGGGGACTAGCGGGAGAGTCGCAGTTCTTC.

This chain connects TRBV3-1 to TRBJ2-5; perhaps TRBD2 as D (7 bases). Deletions cut 1 base from V and 11 bases from J, with 17 bases between. Germline V CDR1 and CDR2: LGHDT, YNNKEL (reference sequence). This CDR3 is 14 amino acids long. CDR3 sequence (DNA): TGTGCCAGCAGCCAAGGAGGGGGGGGGAGTGAGCAGTACTTC. Translated, it gives CASSQGGGGSEQYF.

The CDR3, as DNA: TGCAGCGTTGATGCGGGAGGGCGGCAGACCCAGTACTTC. Its translation is CSVDAGGRQTQYF. The chain is built from TRBV29-1 and TRBJ2-7, with 9 bases aligning to TRBD2. The J call may be faulty, since TRBJ2-5 better matches the DNA end. The CDR3 has 13 residues. Germline V gives CDR1 SQVTM, CDR2 ANQGSEA.

The J gene is TRBJ1-2, the V gene TRBV29-1; possibly TRBD1 for D (5 bases). Trimming left V 4 bases short and J 4 bases short, with 16 bases between. Germline lookup yields CDR1 SQVTM and CDR2 ANQGSEA. The CDR3 runs 14 residues. CDR3 in DNA: TGCAGCGTTGCGGGGCGGGCAGCCCTCTATGGCTACACCTTC. This gives the protein CSVAGRAALYGYTF.

The chain is built from TRBV15 and TRBJ1-2; the D gene is possibly TRBD1 (5 bases). The CDR3 covers 14 residues. Germline CDR1 is LNHNV and CDR2 is YYDKDF (reference sequence). V shed 3 bases and J shed 3 bases, with 11 bases lying between them. This CDR3 is CATSSTRADYGYTF. DNA for the CDR3: TGTGCCACCAGCAGCACCAGGGCGGACTATGGCTACACCTTC.

This clonotype was seen ten or more times. The CDR3, as DNA: TGCAGCGTTAGGACAGGGATCTCCTACGAGCAGTACTTC. It translates to CSVRTGISYEQYF. The gene calls are TRBV29-1 and TRBJ2-7; 8 bases agree with TRBD1. Unmatched junction bases numbered 3, after V lost 5 bases and J lost 0 bases. The germline V gene encodes CDR1 SQVTM and CDR2 ANQGSEA. CDR3 length: 13 amino acids.

A few counts support this clonotype. This sequence joins TRBV12-3 or TRBV12-4 and TRBJ2-5, with a possible D match to TRBD2 (6 bases). V was cut by 6 bases and J by 4 bases, with 21 bases left in between. This CDR3 spans 16 amino acids. The CDR3 DNA is TGTGCCAGCAGCAAACGGGCTAGCGTGCTAGCAGAGACCCAGTACTTC. Translation: CASSKRASVLAETQYF.

The genes are TRBV5-6 and TRBJ2-7, with D perhaps assigned TRBD1 or TRBD2 (5 bases each). CDR3 length: 14 amino acids. CDR1 and CDR2 (germline): SGHDT, YYEEEE. V lost 1 base to trimming and J lost 2 bases, with 10 bases between them. The CDR3 reads CASSLFMGAYEQYF. The CDR3 coding sequence is TGTGCCAGCAGCTTGTTTATGGGGGCCTACGAGCAGTACTTC.

This clonotype was seen a few times. This chain uses TRBV7-9 with TRBJ2-1; 8 bases line up with TRBD1. The CDR3 extends over 13 amino acids. With V trimmed by 6 bases and J by 10 bases, 8 bases remained unmatched. The germline CDR1 and CDR2 sequences are SEHNR and FQNEAQ (reference sequence). CDR3 sequence (DNA): TGTGCCAGCAGTTGGGACAGGACATGGGAGCAGTTCTTC. Translated: CASSWDRTWEQFF.

This clonotype was counted once. The chain couples TRBV7-6 to TRBJ2-3; 9 bases match TRBD2. Per the germline V gene, CDR1 is SGHVS and CDR2 is FNYEAQ. The CDR3 has 15 residues. After removal of 5 bases from V and 14 bases from J, the junction contained 17 bases not matched to a gene. Written as DNA, the CDR3 is TGTGCCAGCAGCCTAAGGCGGGAGGGGGACAGATACGCGTATTTT. The encoded protein is CASSLRREGDRYAYF. Based on the CDR3 plus reference TRBV7-6 and TRBJ2-3, the full variable domain is GAGVSQSPRYKVTKRGQDVALRCDPISGHVSLYWYRQALGQGPEFLTYFNYEAQQDKSGLPNDRFSAERPEGSISTLTIQRTEQRDSAMYRCASSLRREGDRYAYFGPGTRLTVL.

Concerning this clonotype: A read error may account for a junction end that differs from germline. This chain links TRBV20-1 with TRBJ2-3; D is unclear. From germline, CDR1 is DFQATT and CDR2 SNEGSKA (reference sequence). The CDR3 consists of 11 residues. The DNA for the CDR3 is TGCATTGCTAGAGCCTCGGAAGCGCAGTATTTT. Translating gives CIARASEAQYF.